This T cell receptor (beta chain) derives from a study of CD4 T cells in relation to SARS-CoV-2 and coronaviruses. Study overall: PBMCs were cultured with antigen for approximately nine days before TCR beta sequencing.

Repertoires were generated with immunoSEQ multiplex PCR, while TCRdb's copy carries only in-frame clones and drops some. The table records tens of thousands of clones, about three quarters of them present only once. Per the germline V gene, CDR1 is LGHNA and CDR2 is YNFKEQ. Trimming took 3 bases from V and 2 from J; bases not matched to a gene: 2. The CDR3 contains 14 residues. A remark on this clone: Its antigen is not identified.

The V gene is TRBV4-2, the J gene TRBJ1-2, with 8 bases that match TRBD1. The clonotype originates from an adult with COVID-19. Sequenced input: memory CD4+ T cells from PBMCs, cultured in vitro. CDR3 residues: CASSQGQVNYGYTF. As DNA, the CDR3 is TGTGCCAGCAGCCAGGGACAGGTAAACTATGGCTACACCTTC.